The 10 T cell receptor beta chains listed next were all sequenced from one sample in a study of shared clonotypes between healthy human individuals. Produced via immunoSEQ multiplex PCR; TCRdb's table is partial and in-frame only. The table has hundreds of thousands of clones, about 74% seen once; the top ten hold around a tenth. Sample: memory CD4+ T cells sorted from blood. Noted subset: CD45RA-negative fraction. The receptor source for this set is a man aged 30-40 years in good health.

The CDR3 reads CASRLRDSHEQYF. CDR3 bases: TGTGCCAGCCGCCTCCGGGACAGCCACGAGCAGTACTTC. The chain joins TRBV19 to TRBJ2-7; 7 bases are a match to TRBD1. The germline V gene encodes CDR1 LNHDA and CDR2 SQIVND (reference sequence). Trimming at V came to 9 bases and at J to 5 bases, leaving 10 bases not matched to a gene. The CDR3 is 13 residues long. Using reference TRBV19 and TRBJ2-7 for the parts outside the CDR3, the full variable domain is DGGITQSPKYLFRKEGQNVTLSCEQNLNHDAMYWYRQDPGQGLRLIYYSQIVNDFQKGDIAEGYSVSREKKESFPLTVTSAQKNPTAFYLCASRLRDSHEQYFGPGTRLTVT.

The chain employs TRBV29-1 and TRBJ2-7; no definite D call. Germline V gene sequence: CDR1 SQVTM, CDR2 ANQGSEA. V dropped 1 base and J dropped 4 bases, with 8 bases sitting between them. CDR3 length: 12 residues. The CDR3 spells CSVEGYLYEQYF. Written as DNA, the CDR3 is TGCAGCGTTGAAGGCTACCTTTACGAGCAGTACTTC.

About this clone itself: The sample holds other DNA sequences that translate to the same CDR3. The chain is built from TRBV5-1 and TRBJ1-2; 11 nucleotides align to TRBD1. Per germline, CDR1 SGHRS and CDR2 YFSETQ. Unmatched junction bases numbered 2, after V lost 1 base and J lost 3 bases. This CDR3 has 15 residues. As DNA, the CDR3 is TGCGCCAGCAGCTTGATGGGACAGGGGGACTATGGCTACACCTTC. As protein: CASSLMGQGDYGYTF.

Only a few counts were recorded for this clone. The V gene is TRBV29-1, the J gene TRBJ2-3; D is perhaps TRBD1 or TRBD2 (5 bases each). Germline values: CDR1 SQVTM, CDR2 ANQGSEA. V gave up 1 base and J gave up 0 bases, with 11 bases separating them. This CDR3 comprises 15 residues. The CDR3 protein is CSVEALGVSTDTQYF. The CDR3, as DNA: TGCAGCGTTGAAGCCCTGGGGGTAAGCACAGATACGCAGTATTTT.

Many counts were recorded for this clone. The chain has TRBV7-2 and TRBJ1-3, with a possible D match to TRBD1 (6 bases). Germline-derived CDR1 and CDR2 are SGHTA and FQGNSA. This CDR3 comprises 15 residues. Trimming removed 7 bases at V and 4 bases at J, with 17 bases between. The CDR3 DNA reads as TGTGCCAGCAAAACTGAGGGGGGAGGGGGAAACACCATATATTTT. As protein: CASKTEGGGGNTIYF.

This clone was recorded at least ten times. The V gene is TRBV28, the J gene TRBJ2-5; D is possibly TRBD1 or TRBD2 (5 bases each). The V end lost 6 bases, the J end lost 5 bases, and 13 bases lay between the germline ends. The CDR3 is made up of 13 amino acids. Germline V lookup: CDR1 MDHEN, CDR2 SYDVKM. The CDR3 reads CASSPHGGETQYF. CDR3 nucleotide sequence: TGTGCCAGCAGCCCCCATGGGGGTGAGACCCAGTACTTC.

This chain connects TRBV28 to TRBJ1-3; D unresolved. This CDR3 is built from 10 residues. Trimming pared 10 bases from V and 6 bases from J, leaving 7 bases between. Germline CDR1 and CDR2: MDHEN and SYDVKM. CDR3 sequence reads: CATYLNTIYF. CDR3 nucleotide sequence: TGTGCCACCTACTTAAACACCATATATTTT.

The chain uses TRBV19 and TRBJ2-1; 7 bases are a match to TRBD2. The V gene end was trimmed by 5 bases and the J gene end by 5 bases; junction bases not matched to a gene: 12. CDR1 is LNHDA, CDR2 SQIVND, per germline (reference sequence). The CDR3 totals 16 residues. CDR3 sequence: CASSEGRGSFHNEQFF. CDR3 coding DNA: TGTGCCAGTAGTGAGGGGCGCGGGAGCTTCCACAATGAGCAGTTCTTC.

The genes are TRBV18 and TRBJ2-7; unclear D gene. The CDR3 has 14 residues. With 2 bases removed from V and 0 bases from J, the gap between germline ends came to 8 bases. In germline, CDR1 is KGHSH, CDR2 LQKENI. CDR3 nucleotide sequence: TGTGCCAGCTCACCAGTCCCAAGCTCCTACGAGCAGTACTTC. Amino acid sequence: CASSPVPSSYEQYF. The entire variable domain, with the rest obtained from reference TRBV18 and TRBJ2-7, is as follows: NAGVMQNPRHLVRRRGQEARLRCSPMKGHSHVYWYRQLPEEGLKFMVYLQKENIIDESGMPKERFSAEFPKEGPSILRIQQVVRGDSAAYFCASSPVPSSYEQYFGPGTRLTVT.

This rearrangement joins TRBV19 to TRBJ2-2; perhaps TRBD1 as D (6 bases). The CDR3 runs to 16 residues. The V and J ends lost 5 bases and 6 bases respectively, with 19 bases between them. Germline assignment: CDR1 LNHDA and CDR2 SQIVND (reference sequence). The CDR3 region is CASSDPGTQSPGELFF. The CDR3, as DNA: TGTGCCAGTAGTGATCCCGGGACACAGTCCCCCGGGGAGCTGTTTTTT.